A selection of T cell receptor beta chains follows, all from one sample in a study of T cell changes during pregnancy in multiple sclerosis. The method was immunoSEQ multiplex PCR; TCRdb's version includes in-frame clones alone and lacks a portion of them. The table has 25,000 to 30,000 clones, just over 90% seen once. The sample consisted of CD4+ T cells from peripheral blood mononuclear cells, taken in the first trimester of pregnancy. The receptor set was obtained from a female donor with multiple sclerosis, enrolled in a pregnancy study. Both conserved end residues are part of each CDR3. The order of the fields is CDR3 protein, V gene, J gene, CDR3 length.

CDR3aa: CASSADTGLGQPQHF; v_gene: TRBV7-2; j_gene: TRBJ1-5; len: 15
CDR3aa: CASSLAPAGYGYTF; v_gene: TRBV5-4; j_gene: TRBJ1-2; len: 14
CDR3aa: CASSSPGQGNTEAFF; v_gene: TRBV5-4; j_gene: TRBJ1-1; len: 15
CDR3aa: CASSPGQGDQPQHF; v_gene: TRBV7-9; j_gene: TRBJ1-5; len: 14
CDR3aa: CASRGQGGQPQHF; v_gene: TRBV2; j_gene: TRBJ1-5; len: 13
CDR3aa: CASSFMLSGEQYF; v_gene: TRBV7-2; j_gene: TRBJ2-7; len: 13
CDR3aa: CASSFGTGGPSPLHF; v_gene: TRBV5-4; j_gene: TRBJ1-6; len: 15
CDR3aa: CASSVRSDAIQGSEQYF; v_gene: TRBV19; j_gene: TRBJ2-7; len: 17
CDR3aa: CASSLYGAPGAFF; v_gene: TRBV28; j_gene: TRBJ1-1; len: 13
CDR3aa: CSVDAGQGASFYGYTF; v_gene: TRBV29-1; j_gene: TRBJ1-2; len: 16
CDR3aa: CASSVSAERGTEAFF; v_gene: TRBV9; j_gene: TRBJ1-1; len: 15
CDR3aa: CASSPGQFNTEAFF; v_gene: TRBV5-4; j_gene: TRBJ1-1; len: 14
CDR3aa: CASSARGLVSYEQYF; v_gene: TRBV11-2; j_gene: TRBJ2-7; len: 15
CDR3aa: CASSQDFGGLTNEKLFF; v_gene: TRBV4-3; j_gene: TRBJ1-4; len: 17
CDR3aa: CASSVGERGSGYTF; v_gene: TRBV9; j_gene: TRBJ1-2; len: 14
CDR3aa: CASSAPSGNEQFF; v_gene: TRBV6-5; j_gene: TRBJ2-1; len: 13
CDR3aa: CASSRQGSSYNSPLHF; v_gene: TRBV9; j_gene: TRBJ1-6; len: 16
CDR3aa: CASSPGGGRMNTEAFF; v_gene: TRBV5-4; j_gene: TRBJ1-1; len: 16
CDR3aa: CASTGQGGSGDGGQFF; v_gene: TRBV2; j_gene: TRBJ2-1; len: 16
CDR3aa: CASSGPNRGFSTNEKLFF; v_gene: TRBV18; j_gene: TRBJ1-4; len: 18
CDR3aa: CASSLGQPNEKLFF; v_gene: TRBV5-6; j_gene: TRBJ1-4; len: 14
CDR3aa: CASSARVRDTEAFF; v_gene: TRBV9; j_gene: TRBJ1-1; len: 14
CDR3aa: CASSLEEDTEAFF; v_gene: TRBV7-3; j_gene: TRBJ1-1; len: 13
CDR3aa: CASSFSRDREGSPLHF; v_gene: TRBV6-5; j_gene: TRBJ1-6; len: 16
CDR3aa: CATRATGGSAYGYTF; v_gene: TRBV10-3; j_gene: TRBJ1-2; len: 15
CDR3aa: CAISESTGVTETQYF; v_gene: TRBV10-3; j_gene: TRBJ2-5; len: 15
CDR3aa: CASSKVSRQTNSPLHF; v_gene: TRBV21-1; j_gene: TRBJ1-6; len: 16
CDR3aa: CASSEAFAVEIYGYTF; v_gene: TRBV2; j_gene: TRBJ1-2; len: 16
CDR3aa: CASSPYQAYGYTF; v_gene: TRBV18; j_gene: TRBJ1-2; len: 13
CDR3aa: CASSQSFTGGEYGYTF; v_gene: TRBV4-3; j_gene: TRBJ1-2; len: 16
CDR3aa: CASSPDTEFEKLFF; v_gene: TRBV18; j_gene: TRBJ1-4; len: 14
CDR3aa: CASSSGGETQYF; v_gene: TRBV7-8; j_gene: TRBJ2-5; len: 12
CDR3aa: CASSLGDSSYNEQFF; v_gene: TRBV11-3; j_gene: TRBJ2-1; len: 15
CDR3aa: CSVIQGMNTGELFF; v_gene: TRBV29-1; j_gene: TRBJ2-2; len: 14
CDR3aa: CASSVDGIPVGSPLHF; v_gene: TRBV9; j_gene: TRBJ1-6; len: 16
CDR3aa: CAIRDSPDTQYF; v_gene: TRBV10-3; j_gene: TRBJ2-3; len: 12
CDR3aa: CASSLAEGAWNIQYF; v_gene: TRBV7-8; j_gene: TRBJ2-4; len: 15
CDR3aa: CASRGLNTEAFF; v_gene: TRBV19; j_gene: TRBJ1-1; len: 12
CDR3aa: CASSFSRHGYTF; v_gene: TRBV11-2; j_gene: TRBJ1-2; len: 12
CDR3aa: CASTRGGPNYGYTF; v_gene: TRBV6-5; j_gene: TRBJ1-2; len: 14
CDR3aa: CASRVNRGTEAFF; v_gene: TRBV6-5; j_gene: TRBJ1-1; len: 13
CDR3aa: CASSPRQGGRAFF; v_gene: TRBV9; j_gene: TRBJ1-1; len: 13
CDR3aa: CASSYDRDTEAFF; v_gene: TRBV7-3; j_gene: TRBJ1-1; len: 13
CDR3aa: CASSANTFGVGEAFF; v_gene: TRBV7-2; j_gene: TRBJ1-1; len: 15
CDR3aa: CASSQVAGLSYEQYF; v_gene: TRBV4-2; j_gene: TRBJ2-7; len: 15
CDR3aa: CASSLRGDYEQYF; v_gene: TRBV11-3; j_gene: TRBJ2-7; len: 13
CDR3aa: CASSPADRGGQPQHF; v_gene: TRBV18; j_gene: TRBJ1-5; len: 15
CDR3aa: CASSHQRGQGTSYEQYF; v_gene: TRBV4-3; j_gene: TRBJ2-7; len: 17
CDR3aa: CASSQGGGLNEQFF; v_gene: TRBV14; j_gene: TRBJ2-1; len: 14
CDR3aa: CATSRDRGVTDEQFF; v_gene: TRBV15; j_gene: TRBJ2-1; len: 15
CDR3aa: CARQGAGDQPQHF; v_gene: TRBV6-1; j_gene: TRBJ1-5; len: 13
CDR3aa: CASSFLPGQSYTF; v_gene: TRBV5-1; j_gene: TRBJ1-2; len: 13